This TCR beta chain was recovered during a study of shared clonotypes between healthy human individuals. Once extracted for a subset, genomic DNA was divided evenly among several immunoSEQ plates. Method: immunoSEQ multiplex PCR; TCRdb's copy keeps in-frame clones and lacks some. The sample records about 2.4 million clones, over 85% being singletons. The CDR3 has 13 residues. In germline, CDR1 is SEHNR, CDR2 FQNEAQ (reference sequence). V shed 5 bases and J shed 0 bases, with 8 bases lying between them. The sequenced sample consisted of naive CD4+ T cells from PBMCs. Subset indicated: CD45RA+ positively selected. The chain is built from TRBV7-9 and TRBJ2-7; D call uncertain. This TCR was sampled from a man aged 18 to 30 in good health. Some clones in this sample may be carry-over from other donors' samples. For the CDR3, the DNA is TGTGCCAGCAGCCCCTCCCCCTCCTACGAGCAGTACTTC. As protein: CASSPSPSYEQYF. The full variable domain, with the rest looked up from reference TRBV7-9 and TRBJ2-7, is DTGVSQNPRHKITKRGQNVTFRCDPISEHNRLYWYRQTLGQGPEFLTYFQNEAQLEKSRLLSDRFSAERPKGSFSTLEIQRTEQGDSAMYLCASSPSPSYEQYFGPGTRLTVT.